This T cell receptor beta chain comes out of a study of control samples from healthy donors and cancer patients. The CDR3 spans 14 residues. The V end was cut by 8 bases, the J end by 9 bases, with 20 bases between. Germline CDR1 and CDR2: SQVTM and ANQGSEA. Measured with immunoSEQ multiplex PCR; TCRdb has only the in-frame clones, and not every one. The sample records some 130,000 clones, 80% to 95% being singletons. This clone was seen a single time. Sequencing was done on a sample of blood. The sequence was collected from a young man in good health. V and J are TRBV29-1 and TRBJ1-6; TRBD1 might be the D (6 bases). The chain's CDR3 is CSTTEGGPGSPLHF. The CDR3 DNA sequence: TGCAGCACCACCGAGGGGGGGCCCGGTTCACCCCTCCACTTT.